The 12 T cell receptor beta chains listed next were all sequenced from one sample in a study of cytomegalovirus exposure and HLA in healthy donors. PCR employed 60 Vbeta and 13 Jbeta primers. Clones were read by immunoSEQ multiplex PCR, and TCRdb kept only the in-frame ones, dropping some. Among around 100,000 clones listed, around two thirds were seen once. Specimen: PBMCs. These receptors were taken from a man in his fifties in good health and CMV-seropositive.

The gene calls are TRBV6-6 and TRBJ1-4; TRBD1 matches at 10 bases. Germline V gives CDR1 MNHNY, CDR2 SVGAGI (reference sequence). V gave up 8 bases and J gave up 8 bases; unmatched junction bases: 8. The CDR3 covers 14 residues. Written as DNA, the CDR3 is TGTGCCAGCGGGACCGGGACAGGGGACGAAAAACTGTTTTTT. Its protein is CASGTGTGDEKLFF.

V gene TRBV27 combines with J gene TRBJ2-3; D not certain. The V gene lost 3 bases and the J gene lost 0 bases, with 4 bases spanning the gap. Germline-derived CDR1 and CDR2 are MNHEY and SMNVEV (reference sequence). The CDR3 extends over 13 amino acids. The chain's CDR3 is CASSFRSTDTQYF. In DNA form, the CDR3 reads TGTGCCAGCAGTTTCAGGAGCACAGATACGCAGTATTTT.

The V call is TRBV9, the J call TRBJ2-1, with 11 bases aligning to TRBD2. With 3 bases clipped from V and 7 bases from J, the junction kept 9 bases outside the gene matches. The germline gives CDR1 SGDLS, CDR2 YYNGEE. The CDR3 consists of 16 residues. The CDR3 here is CASSALSGRAGNEQFF. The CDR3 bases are TGTGCCAGCAGCGCCCTTAGCGGGAGGGCGGGAAATGAGCAGTTCTTC.

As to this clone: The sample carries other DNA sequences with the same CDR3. The CDR3 bases are TGTGCCAGCAGCTTGGATTCGTATGGCTACACCTTC. This codes for CASSLDSYGYTF. This rearrangement joins TRBV5-4 to TRBJ1-2, with unresolved D. Trimming removed 0 bases at V and 5 bases at J, with 5 bases between. Germline assignment: CDR1 SGHNT and CDR2 YYREEE (reference sequence). The CDR3 runs 12 residues.

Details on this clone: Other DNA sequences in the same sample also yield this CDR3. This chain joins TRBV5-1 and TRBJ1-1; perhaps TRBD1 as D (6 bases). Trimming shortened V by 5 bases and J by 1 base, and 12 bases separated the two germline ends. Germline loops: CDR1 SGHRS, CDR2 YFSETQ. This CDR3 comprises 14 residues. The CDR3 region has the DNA TGCGCCAGCAGATCACAGGGTTCGAACACTGAAGCTTTCTTT. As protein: CASRSQGSNTEAFF.

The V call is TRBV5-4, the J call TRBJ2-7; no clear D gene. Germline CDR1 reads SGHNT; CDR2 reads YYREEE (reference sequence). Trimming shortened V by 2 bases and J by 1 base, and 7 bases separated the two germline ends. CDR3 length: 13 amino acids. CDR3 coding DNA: TGTGCCAGCAGCTTCCCACAATCCTACGAGCAGTACTTC. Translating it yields CASSFPQSYEQYF.

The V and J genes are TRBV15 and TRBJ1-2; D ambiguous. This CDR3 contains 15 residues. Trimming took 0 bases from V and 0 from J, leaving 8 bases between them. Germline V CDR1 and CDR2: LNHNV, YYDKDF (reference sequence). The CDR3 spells CATSREAEANYGYTF. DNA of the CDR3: TGTGCCACCAGCAGAGAGGCAGAAGCTAACTATGGCTACACCTTC. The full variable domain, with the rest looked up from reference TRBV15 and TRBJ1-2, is DAMVIQNPRYQVTQFGKPVTLSCSQTLNHNVMYWYQQKSSQAPKLLFHYYDKDFNNEADTPDNFQSRRPNTSFCFLDIRSPGLGDTAMYLCATSREAEANYGYTFGSGTRLTVV.

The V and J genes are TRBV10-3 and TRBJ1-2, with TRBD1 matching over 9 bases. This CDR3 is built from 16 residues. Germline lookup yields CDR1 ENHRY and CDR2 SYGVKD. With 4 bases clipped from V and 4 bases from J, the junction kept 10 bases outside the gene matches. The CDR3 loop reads CAISVWGGTGTYGYTF. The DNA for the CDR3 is TGTGCCATCAGTGTCTGGGGGGGGACAGGGACCTATGGCTACACCTTC.

CDR3 in amino acids: CAWSVHRLDEQYF. The CDR3 region has the DNA TGTGCCTGGAGTGTTCACCGGCTAGACGAGCAGTACTTC. The chain employs TRBV30 and TRBJ2-7; D gene unclear. CDR3 size: 13 residues. Germline assignment: CDR1 GTSNPN and CDR2 SVGIG (reference sequence). V lost 0 bases to trimming and J lost 5 bases, with 11 bases between them.

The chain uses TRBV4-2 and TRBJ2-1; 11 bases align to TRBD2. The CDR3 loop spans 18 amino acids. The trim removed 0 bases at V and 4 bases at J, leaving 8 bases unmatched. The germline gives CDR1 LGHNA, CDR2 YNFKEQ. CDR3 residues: CASSQDQRVAGGYNEQFF. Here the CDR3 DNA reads TGTGCCAGCAGCCAAGATCAACGAGTAGCGGGAGGGTACAATGAGCAGTTCTTC.

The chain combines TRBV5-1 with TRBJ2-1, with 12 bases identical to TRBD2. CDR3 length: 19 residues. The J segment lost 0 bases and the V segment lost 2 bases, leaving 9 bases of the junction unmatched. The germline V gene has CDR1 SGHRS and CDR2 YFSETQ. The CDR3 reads CASSFRATSGGRSYNEQFF. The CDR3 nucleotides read TGCGCCAGCAGCTTTCGAGCGACTAGCGGGGGCCGCTCCTACAATGAGCAGTTCTTC.

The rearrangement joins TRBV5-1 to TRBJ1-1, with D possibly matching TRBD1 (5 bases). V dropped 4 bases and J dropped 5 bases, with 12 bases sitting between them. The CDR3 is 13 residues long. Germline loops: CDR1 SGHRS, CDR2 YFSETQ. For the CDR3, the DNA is TGCGCCAGCAGCCCCCTCGGGGGAACTGAAGCTTTCTTT. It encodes CASSPLGGTEAFF.